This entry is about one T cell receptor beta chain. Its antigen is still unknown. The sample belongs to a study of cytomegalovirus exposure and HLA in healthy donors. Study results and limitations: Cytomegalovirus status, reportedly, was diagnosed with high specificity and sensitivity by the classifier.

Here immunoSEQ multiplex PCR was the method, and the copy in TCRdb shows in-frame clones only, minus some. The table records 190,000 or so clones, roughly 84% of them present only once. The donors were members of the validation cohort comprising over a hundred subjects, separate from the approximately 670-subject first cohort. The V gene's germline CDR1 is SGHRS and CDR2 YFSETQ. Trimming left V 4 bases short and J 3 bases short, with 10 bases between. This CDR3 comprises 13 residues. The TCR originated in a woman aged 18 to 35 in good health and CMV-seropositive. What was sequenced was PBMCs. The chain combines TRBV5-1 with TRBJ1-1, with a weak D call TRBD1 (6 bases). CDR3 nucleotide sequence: TGCGCCAGCAGCCGGACAGAATACACTGAAGCTTTCTTT. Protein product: CASSRTEYTEAFF.